This T cell receptor beta chain was identified in a study of T cell responses to AZD1222 COVID-19 vaccine. Trimming removed 6 bases from V and 4 bases from J, with 10 bases in between. The germline V gene has CDR1 LNHDA and CDR2 SQIVND (reference sequence). This CDR3 contains 13 residues. Profiling relied on immunoSEQ multiplex PCR, and the TCRdb table lists in-frame clones only, not all of them. The profile shows about 150,000 clones, around 87% of them singletons. This chain uses TRBV19 with TRBJ2-1; D remains ambiguous. The input for sequencing was peripheral blood, taken 28 days after the second AZD1222 dose. The receptor was derived from an adult who received the AZD1222 COVID-19 vaccine. In nucleotides, the CDR3 is TGTGCCAGTAGCTTTGACGCGTACAATGAGCAGTTCTTC. Amino acids: CASSFDAYNEQFF.